This T cell receptor beta chain comes out of a study of PD-1 blockade in classical Hodgkin lymphoma. Study-wide background: Patients in the cohort were put on intravenous nivolumab, 3 mg/kg every 2 weeks. Findings and limits, study-wide: Exclusion covered patients beginning nivolumab under 1 year post-ASCT. The diversity seen at baseline in complete responders resembled that of newly diagnosed patients.

Comments on this clone: Its antigen is undetermined.

After autologous stem cell transplantation all patients relapsed, and prior brentuximab vedotin exposure differed between cohorts. Under best response, outcomes were complete response, partial response or progressive disease. Trimming cost V 5 bases and J 4 bases; bases outside gene matches: 6. CDR1 SGHDN and CDR2 FVKESK come from the germline V gene. The CDR3 is 15 amino acids. Method: immunoSEQ multiplex PCR; TCRdb's copy keeps in-frame clones and lacks some. The data show over a thousand clones, more than 75% seen once. The rearrangement uses TRBV14 and TRBJ2-1, with 9 bases identical to TRBD2. Sequenced here: peripheral blood mononuclear cells (PBMCs), sampled at baseline. The TCR sequence derives from a human donor with classical Hodgkin lymphoma. The CDR3 DNA sequence: TGTGCCAGCAGCGTCAGACTAGCGGATTACAATGAGCAGTTCTTC. This gives the protein CASSVRLADYNEQFF.